This T cell receptor beta chain is drawn from a study of CD8+CD57+ T cells in acquired aplastic anemia. Study in general: Sorted CD4+ and CD8+ cells yielded 2.5 to 3.5 ug of DNA on average. Roughly 11 million reads, on average, were obtained for CD4+ cells from healthy donors.

Broader study findings: No significant difference in CD8+ Simpson's diversity was found between patients and controls. Twenty-nine CD8+ CDR3 sequences were shared between patients and controls.

The V and J ends lost 6 bases and 8 bases respectively, with 17 bases between them. The CDR3 loop spans 14 amino acids. Germline CDR1 reads LNHDA; CDR2 reads SQIVND (reference sequence). Genomic DNA constituted the template upon which TCR beta VDJ and CDR3 profiling was performed. In TCRdb, the reads were re-called with MiXCR into one record per CDR3 protein. The sample records some 130,000 distinct CDR3 sequences, around 50% being singletons. Worth noting for this clonotype: The antigen is not known.

The sequence was collected from a human donor in good health, serving as a control. The J gene is TRBJ2-1, the V gene TRBV19; D gene uncertain. Sample: sorted CD4+, CD8+, or CD8+CD57+ T cells (not recorded which) from PBMCs. CDR3: CASRMSAVVHEQFF. The CDR3 nucleotides read TGTGCCAGTAGGATGTCGGCGGTGGTACATGAGCAGTTCTTC.